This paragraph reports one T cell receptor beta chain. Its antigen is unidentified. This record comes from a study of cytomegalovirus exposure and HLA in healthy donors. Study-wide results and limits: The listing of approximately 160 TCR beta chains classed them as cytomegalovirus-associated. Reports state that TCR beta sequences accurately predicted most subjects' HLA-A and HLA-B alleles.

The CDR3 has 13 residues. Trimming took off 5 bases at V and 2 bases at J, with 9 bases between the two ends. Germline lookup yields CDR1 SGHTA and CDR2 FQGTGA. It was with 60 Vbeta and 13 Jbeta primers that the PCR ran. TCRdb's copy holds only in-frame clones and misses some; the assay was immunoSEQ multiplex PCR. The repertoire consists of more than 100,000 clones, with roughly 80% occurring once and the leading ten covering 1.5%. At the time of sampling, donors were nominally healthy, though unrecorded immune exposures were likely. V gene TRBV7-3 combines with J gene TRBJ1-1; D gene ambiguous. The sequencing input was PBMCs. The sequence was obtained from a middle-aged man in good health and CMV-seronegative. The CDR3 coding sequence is TGTGCCAGCAGCGCTGGGAGAAACACTGAAGCTTTCTTT. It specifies CASSAGRNTEAFF.